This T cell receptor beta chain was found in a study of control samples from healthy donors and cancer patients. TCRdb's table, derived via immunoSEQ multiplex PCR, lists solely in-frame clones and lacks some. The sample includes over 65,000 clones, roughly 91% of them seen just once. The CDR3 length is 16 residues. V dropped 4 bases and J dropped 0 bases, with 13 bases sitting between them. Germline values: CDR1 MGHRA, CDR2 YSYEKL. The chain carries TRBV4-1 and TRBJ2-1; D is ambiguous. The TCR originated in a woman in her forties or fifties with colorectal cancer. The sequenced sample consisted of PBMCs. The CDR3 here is CASSRPTGSSYNEQFF. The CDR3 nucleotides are TGCGCCAGCAGCCGCCCGACTGGTAGCTCCTACAATGAGCAGTTCTTC.